These T cell receptor beta chains were read from a single sample in a study of blood T cell repertoires in COVID-19. Produced via immunoSEQ multiplex PCR; TCRdb's table is partial and in-frame only. The sample includes about 110,000 clones, 75% to 90% seen only once; the top ten take 18%. The sequenced material came from peripheral blood. These receptor sequences come from an older woman with acute or convalescent COVID-19. CDR3s include the opening cysteine and the closing phenylalanine or tryptophan. Each record gives: V gene, J gene, clone size, D gene, CDR3 length, CDR3 DNA, CDR3 protein. A D gene is named only where the DNA matches it firmly. Clone size is given for some rows only: seen once, a few or many times, or a class if the clone is expanded.

TRBV14	TRBJ2-7	few	-	13	TGTGCCAGCAGCCCGGGACTGACATACGAGCAGTACTTC	CASSPGLTYEQYF
TRBV7-9	TRBJ2-5	-	TRBD2	17	TGTGCCAGCAGCTTAGGTCTAGGAGGACTAGCTAAAGAGACCCAGTACTTC	CASSLGLGGLAKETQYF
TRBV7-2	TRBJ2-1	-	-	12	TGTGCCAGCAGCTCGGCGGGGAGGGAGCAGTTCTTC	CASSSAGREQFF
TRBV5-1	TRBJ1-5	-	-	16	TGCGCCAGCAGCTTGGGGGAGTTGAATAGCAATCAGCCCCAGCATTTT	CASSLGELNSNQPQHF
TRBV7-8	TRBJ1-2	-	TRBD1	15	TGTGCCAGCAGCCTTGGGACAGGGGGCTTCTATGGCTACACCTTC	CASSLGTGGFYGYTF
TRBV6-4	TRBJ2-7	-	-	13	TGTGCCAGCAATTCTGTCAGCTCCTACGAGCAGTACTTC	CASNSVSSYEQYF
TRBV28	TRBJ2-1	-	-	14	TGTGCCAGCAGTTTATTTTTACAGTACAATGAGCAGTTCTTC	CASSLFLQYNEQFF
TRBV5-1	TRBJ2-3	-	TRBD2	15	TGCGCCAGCAGCTGGACTAGCGGGGGTACAGATACGCAGTATTTT	CASSWTSGGTDTQYF
TRBV7-9	TRBJ2-5	-	TRBD2	14	TGTGCCAGCAGCTTAGAGACTAGCTCCGAGACCCAGTACTTC	CASSLETSSETQYF
TRBV6-5	TRBJ1-1	-	-	13	TGTGCCAGCAGCGACAGACAGAACACTGAAGCTTTCTTT	CASSDRQNTEAFF
TRBV29-1	TRBJ1-1	-	TRBD1	14	TGCAGCGTACAGGGGGCCACAATGGTGGCTGAAGCTTTCTTT	CSVQGATMVAEAFF
TRBV2	TRBJ1-5	-	-	12	TGTGCCAGCAGTGAAGCAGCGCAGCCCCAGCATTTT	CASSEAAQPQHF
TRBV4-1	TRBJ2-1	-	-	19	TGCGCCAGCAGCCAGTCCGCTGGACTTTACAAAAGCTCCTACAATGAGCAGTTCTTC	CASSQSAGLYKSSYNEQFF
TRBV18	TRBJ1-2	-	-	16	TGTGCCAGCTCACCCACTTCAAACCCGGGATCTGATGGCTACACCTTC	CASSPTSNPGSDGYTF
TRBV9	TRBJ1-5	few	-	13	TGTGCCAGCAGCCAGGGTTTATCTCAGCCCCAGCATTTT	CASSQGLSQPQHF
TRBV7-2	TRBJ2-2	-	TRBD2	15	TGTGCCAGCAGAATTACCGGGACTAGCGCCGGGGAGCTGTTTTTT	CASRITGTSAGELFF
TRBV5-1	TRBJ2-1	-	TRBD2	12	TGCGCCTCCTATCGGGAGGGCAATGAGCAGTTCTTC	CASYREGNEQFF
TRBV7-3	TRBJ2-1	few	TRBD2	14	TGTGCCAGCAGCCCCGGGGGGGGCAGTGTTGAGCAGTTCTTC	CASSPGGGSVEQFF
TRBV4-1	TRBJ1-4	-	TRBD1	15	TGCGCCAGCAGCCGGGACAGGGTCGGTCAGGAAAAACTGTTTTTT	CASSRDRVGQEKLFF
TRBV19	TRBJ1-1	-	-	14	TGTGCCAGTATACTACCAGGGGCTAGGACTGAAGCTTTCTTT	CASILPGARTEAFF
TRBV9	TRBJ2-7	-	TRBD1	13	TGTGCCAGCAGCGCTGGGACAGCCTACGAGCAGTACTTC	CASSAGTAYEQYF
TRBV7-9	TRBJ2-7	-	TRBD2	14	TGTGCCAGCAGCCATCGACTAGCGGCTCTCGAGCAGTACTTC	CASSHRLAALEQYF
TRBV6-5	TRBJ2-5	-	-	14	TGTGCCAGCAGCACTGCCCACTCTGAAGAGACCCAGTACTTC	CASSTAHSEETQYF
TRBV7-2	TRBJ1-5	-	TRBD1	15	TGTGCCAGCAGCTTGGAGGGACAGTGGAATCAGCCCCAGCATTTT	CASSLEGQWNQPQHF
TRBV28	TRBJ1-2	once	-	17	TGTGCCACCCGTCGGAGGGCAGTTTATATCAGGGGAGGGGGCTACACCTTC	CATRRRAVYIRGGGYTF
TRBV15	TRBJ1-6	-	-	14	TGTGCCACCAGCAGAGGACAGAATAATTCACCCCTCCACTTT	CATSRGQNNSPLHF
TRBV24-1	TRBJ2-7	-	-	14	TGTGCCACCAGTGAGGGCGGACGAGGGGGCGAGCAGTACTTC	CATSEGGRGGEQYF
TRBV7-8	TRBJ1-6	-	-	16	TGTGCCAGCAGCTTACAGGGCGTGACTCGAAATTCACCCCTCCACTTT	CASSLQGVTRNSPLHF
TRBV7-8	TRBJ2-5	once	TRBD2	13	TGTGCCAGCAGCAAGGGACTAAAAGAGACCCAGTACTTC	CASSKGLKETQYF
TRBV6-2/TRBV6-3	TRBJ2-7	-	TRBD2	18	TGTGCCAGCAGTTACCCACAGAGACTAGCGGGGGACCTCTACGAGCAGTACTTC	CASSYPQRLAGDLYEQYF
TRBV9	TRBJ2-2	-	TRBD2	15	TGTGCCAGCAGCGTGCGGGAGGTGGGGACCGGGGAGCTGTTTTTT	CASSVREVGTGELFF
TRBV12-3/TRBV12-4	TRBJ1-4	-	-	12	TGTGCCAGCAGTTTTGGAGAAGAAAAACTGTTTTTT	CASSFGEEKLFF
TRBV3-1/TRBV3-2	TRBJ1-5	-	-	14	TGTGCCAGCAGCCAGGGAGGTAGCAATCAGCCCCAGCATTTT	CASSQGGSNQPQHF
TRBV10-3	TRBJ2-1	-	TRBD2	13	TGTGCCCACGGACTAGCGGGAGCGAATGAGCAGTTCTTC	CAHGLAGANEQFF
TRBV14	TRBJ1-2	-	-	13	TGTGCCAGCAGCCAAGAGCGGGGGGGCGGCTACACCTTC	CASSQERGGGYTF
TRBV15	TRBJ1-3	-	-	18	TGTGCCACCAGCAGAGATGAAGAGACTCTCAGCTCTGGAAACACCATATATTTT	CATSRDEETLSSGNTIYF
TRBV30	TRBJ1-2	-	-	11	TGTGCCTGGAGATTGGGGCGGGGCTACACCTTC	CAWRLGRGYTF
TRBV2	TRBJ1-3	-	-	16	TGTGCCAGCAGTGACAGGGGATGGGGGAGCGGAAACACCATATATTTT	CASSDRGWGSGNTIYF
TRBV6-5	TRBJ2-5	-	-	15	TGTGCCAGCAGTTCCCCGGACAGAAACCAAGAGACCCAGTACTTC	CASSSPDRNQETQYF
TRBV7-2	TRBJ2-5	-	TRBD2	14	TGTGCCAGCCAGACTAGCGGGAGTCAAGAGACCCAGTACTTC	CASQTSGSQETQYF
TRBV7-9	TRBJ1-1	few	-	16	TGTGCCAGCAGCCTTAGCCCGACAGAGCGCTCCAAGGAAGCTTTCTTT	CASSLSPTERSKEAFF
TRBV7-8	TRBJ1-5	-	-	13	TGTGCCAGCAGCGTTGACAGAGATCAGCCCCAGCATTTT	CASSVDRDQPQHF
TRBV2	TRBJ1-1	-	TRBD1	12	TGTGCCAGCAGGAGACAGGGCACTGAAGCTTTCTTT	CASRRQGTEAFF
TRBV24-1	TRBJ1-2	-	-	14	TGTGCCACCAGTGATTTCTCCAGGGCGCATGGCTACACCTTC	CATSDFSRAHGYTF
TRBV19	TRBJ2-7	-	TRBD1	13	TGTGCCAGTAGTACGGGACAGCCGTACGAGCAGTACTTC	CASSTGQPYEQYF
TRBV6-5	TRBJ2-2	-	-	15	TGTGCCAGCAGTCACCCGCGACAGAACACCGGGGAGCTGTTTTTT	CASSHPRQNTGELFF
TRBV2	TRBJ2-1	-	-	12	TGTGCCGGCCGGGACTCTCACAATGAGCAGTTCTTC	CAGRDSHNEQFF
TRBV2	TRBJ2-3	once	TRBD2	14	TGTGCCAGCAGCGCTAGCGGGGGGGCAGATACGCAGTATTTT	CASSASGGADTQYF
TRBV6-5	TRBJ1-1	-	-	14	TGTGCCAGCATTCTGGGTCAACAGGGTCTACGAGCTTTCTTT	CASILGQQGLRAFF
TRBV2	TRBJ1-3	once	-	14	TGTGCCAGCAGTGATGACAGGAATTTAAACACCATATATTTT	CASSDDRNLNTIYF
TRBV25-1	TRBJ2-7	-	TRBD2	12	TGTGCCAGCAGAGCGGGAGATCGAGAGCAGTACTTC	CASRAGDREQYF
TRBV2	TRBJ2-3	-	TRBD2	13	TGTGCCGCGGGACTAGGTGGCACAGATACGCAGTATTTT	CAAGLGGTDTQYF
TRBV6-5	TRBJ2-7	-	-	13	TGTGCCAGCAGCCGCGGCTTTCCCTACGAGCAGTACTTC	CASSRGFPYEQYF
TRBV5-1	TRBJ2-2	-	-	14	TGCGCCAGCAGCTTCTACGGAGGCACCGGGGAGCTGTTTTTT	CASSFYGGTGELFF